This TCR beta chain was captured in a study of T cells in Graves' hyperthyroidism and ophthalmopathy. Study-level findings and limits: With a median lead of roughly 6.2 months before onset, the model predicted ophthalmopathy. Ophthalmopathy was distinguished from stable hyperthyroidism by 13 V-J signatures.

The germline CDR1 and CDR2 sequences are LNHDA and SQIVND (reference sequence). V shed 0 bases and J shed 1 base, with 7 bases lying between them. This CDR3 is 15 amino acids long. Remarks on this clonotype: Its antigen is as yet unknown.

Pregnant or lactating patients were excluded, as were those with uncontrolled infection or other autoimmune disease. TCR beta CDR3 regions were amplified from RNA transcripts. The HTBI set primed first-round TCR CDR3 RT-PCR. TCRdb called the multiplex PCR reads again in MiXCR, with one record for every CDR3 protein. The sample lists approximately 210,000 distinct CDR3 sequences, approximately 17% occurring once. The chain links TRBV19 to TRBJ2-1; D uncertain. The source of this sequence is a man between 50 and 59 years old with Graves' hyperthyroidism. Material: blood. The CDR3 protein is CASSIDRRSYNEQFF. The CDR3 coding sequence is TGTGCCAGTAGTATAGATCGTAGGTCCTACAATGAGCAGTTCTTC.